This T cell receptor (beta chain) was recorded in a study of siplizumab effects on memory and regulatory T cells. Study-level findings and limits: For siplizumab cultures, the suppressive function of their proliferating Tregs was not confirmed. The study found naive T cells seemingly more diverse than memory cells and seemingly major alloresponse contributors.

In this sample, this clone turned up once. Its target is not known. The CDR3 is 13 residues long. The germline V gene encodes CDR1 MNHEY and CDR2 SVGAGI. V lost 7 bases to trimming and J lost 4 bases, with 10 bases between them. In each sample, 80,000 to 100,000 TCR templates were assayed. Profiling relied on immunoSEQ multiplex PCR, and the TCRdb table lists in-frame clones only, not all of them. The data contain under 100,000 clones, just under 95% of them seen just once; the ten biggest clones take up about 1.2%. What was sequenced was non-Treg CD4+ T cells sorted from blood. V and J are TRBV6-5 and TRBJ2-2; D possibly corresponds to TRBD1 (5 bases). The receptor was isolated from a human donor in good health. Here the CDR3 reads CASTGSRTGELFF. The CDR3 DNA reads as TGTGCCAGCACAGGGTCGCGCACCGGGGAGCTGTTTTTT.